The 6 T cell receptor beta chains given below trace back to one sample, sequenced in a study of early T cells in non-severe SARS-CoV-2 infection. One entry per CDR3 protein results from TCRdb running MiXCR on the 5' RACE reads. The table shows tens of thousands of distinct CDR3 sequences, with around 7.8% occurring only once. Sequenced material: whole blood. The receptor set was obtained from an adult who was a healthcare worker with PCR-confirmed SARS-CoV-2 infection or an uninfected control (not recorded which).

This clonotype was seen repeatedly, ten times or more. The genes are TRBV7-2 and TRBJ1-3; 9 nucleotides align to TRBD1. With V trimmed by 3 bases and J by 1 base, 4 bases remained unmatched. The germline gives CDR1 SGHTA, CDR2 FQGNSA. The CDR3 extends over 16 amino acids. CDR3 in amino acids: CASSFRQGGSGNTIYF. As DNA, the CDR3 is TGTGCCAGCAGCTTTCGACAGGGGGGATCTGGAAACACCATATATTTT.

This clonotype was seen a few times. CDR3 in amino acids: CSRYRYGYTF. CDR3 nucleotides: TGCAGCCGATACCGTTATGGCTACACCTTC. The chain uses TRBV29-1 and TRBJ1-2; D remains unclear. The CDR3 is made up of 10 amino acids. In germline, CDR1 is SQVTM, CDR2 ANQGSEA. V was trimmed by 8 bases and J by 5 bases, leaving 9 bases between them.

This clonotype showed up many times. CDR3 protein: CASSLLRDTGELFF. In DNA form, the CDR3 reads TGTGCCAGCAGCTTACTGCGAGACACCGGGGAGCTGTTTTTT. The chain combines TRBV13 with TRBJ2-2; D unresolved. V was pared by 2 bases and J by 3 bases, with 7 bases between. CDR1 is PRHDT and CDR2 is FYEKMQ in the germline V gene (reference sequence). The CDR3 totals 14 residues.

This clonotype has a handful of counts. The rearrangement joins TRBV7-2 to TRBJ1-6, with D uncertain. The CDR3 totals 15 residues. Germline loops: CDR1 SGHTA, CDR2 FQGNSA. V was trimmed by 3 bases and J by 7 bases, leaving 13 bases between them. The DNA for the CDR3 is TGTGCCAGCAGCTTGGAGCTATGGGGAAATTCACCCCTCCACTTT. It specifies CASSLELWGNSPLHF.

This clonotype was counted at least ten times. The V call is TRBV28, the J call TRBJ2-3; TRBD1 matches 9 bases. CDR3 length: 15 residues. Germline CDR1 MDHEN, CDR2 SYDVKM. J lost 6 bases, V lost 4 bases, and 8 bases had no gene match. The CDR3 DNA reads TGTGCCAGCAGTTCGCCGGGACAGGGATTTGATACGCAGTATTTT. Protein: CASSSPGQGFDTQYF.

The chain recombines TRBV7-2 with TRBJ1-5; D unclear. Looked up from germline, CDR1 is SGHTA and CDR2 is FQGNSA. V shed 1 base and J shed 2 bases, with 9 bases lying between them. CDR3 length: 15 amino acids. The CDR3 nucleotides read TGTGCCAGCAGCTTAGAAAGTAGCGGCAATCAGCCCCAGCATTTT. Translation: CASSLESSGNQPQHF.